This T cell receptor (beta chain) was observed in a study of blood T cell repertoires in COVID-19. Overall study: The analysed material was cDNA or gDNA that came from T cells, B-cell-depleted T cells, or PBMCs.

Data came from immunoSEQ multiplex PCR; TCRdb stores just in-frame clones and leaves some out. The sample carries around 140,000 clones, approximately 90% recorded once. Germline V gene data show CDR1 as LGHDT and CDR2 as YNNKEL (reference sequence). Unmatched junction bases numbered 11, after V lost 4 bases and J lost 2 bases. The CDR3 length is 17 residues. The material sequenced was peripheral blood. This rearrangement joins TRBV3-1 (or the pseudogene TRBV3-2) to TRBJ2-3, with 8 nucleotides matching TRBD2. This sequence was found in a man aged 65 to 85 with active COVID-19. This CDR3 reads CASSPRGSGGLTDTQYF. In DNA, the CDR3 is TGTGCCAGCAGCCCCCGGGGCAGCGGGGGTCTCACAGATACGCAGTATTTT.